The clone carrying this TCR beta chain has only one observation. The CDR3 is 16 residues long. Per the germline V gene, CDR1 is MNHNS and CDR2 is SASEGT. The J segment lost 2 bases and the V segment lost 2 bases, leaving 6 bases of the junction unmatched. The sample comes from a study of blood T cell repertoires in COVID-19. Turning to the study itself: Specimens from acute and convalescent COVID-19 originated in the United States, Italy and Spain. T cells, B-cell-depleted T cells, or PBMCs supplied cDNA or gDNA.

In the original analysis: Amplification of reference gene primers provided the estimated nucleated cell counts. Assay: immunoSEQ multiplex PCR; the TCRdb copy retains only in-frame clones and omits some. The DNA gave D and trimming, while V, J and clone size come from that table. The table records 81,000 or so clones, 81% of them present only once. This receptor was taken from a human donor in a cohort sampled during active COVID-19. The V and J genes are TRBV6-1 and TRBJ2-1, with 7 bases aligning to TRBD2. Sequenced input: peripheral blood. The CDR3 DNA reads TGTGCCAGCAGTGAAAGAGGAGCGGGACCCTACAATGAGCAGTTCTTC. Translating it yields CASSERGAGPYNEQFF.